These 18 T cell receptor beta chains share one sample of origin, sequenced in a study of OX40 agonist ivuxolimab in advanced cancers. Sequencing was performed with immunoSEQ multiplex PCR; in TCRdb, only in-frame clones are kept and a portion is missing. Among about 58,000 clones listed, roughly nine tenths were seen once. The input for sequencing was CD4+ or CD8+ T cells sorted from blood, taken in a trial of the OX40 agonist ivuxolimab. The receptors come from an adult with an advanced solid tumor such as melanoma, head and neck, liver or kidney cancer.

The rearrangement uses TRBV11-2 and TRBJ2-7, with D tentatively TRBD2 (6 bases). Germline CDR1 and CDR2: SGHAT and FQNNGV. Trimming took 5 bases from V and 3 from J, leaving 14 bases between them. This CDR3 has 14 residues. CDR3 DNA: TGTGCCAGCAGCCCCCGACTAGGTTTCTACGAGCAGTACTTC. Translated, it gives CASSPRLGFYEQYF.

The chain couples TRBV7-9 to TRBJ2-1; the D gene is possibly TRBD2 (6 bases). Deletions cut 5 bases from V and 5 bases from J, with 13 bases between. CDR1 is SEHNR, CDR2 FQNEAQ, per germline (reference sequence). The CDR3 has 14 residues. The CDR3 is CASSPRETHNEQFF. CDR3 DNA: TGTGCCAGCAGCCCCCGGGAGACTCACAATGAGCAGTTCTTC.

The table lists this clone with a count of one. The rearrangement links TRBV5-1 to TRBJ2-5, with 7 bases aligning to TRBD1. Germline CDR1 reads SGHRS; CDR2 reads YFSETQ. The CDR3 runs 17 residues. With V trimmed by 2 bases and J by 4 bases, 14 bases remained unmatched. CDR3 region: CASSFRENTGAGETQYF. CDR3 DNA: TGCGCCAGCAGCTTTAGGGAGAATACAGGGGCGGGAGAGACCCAGTACTTC.

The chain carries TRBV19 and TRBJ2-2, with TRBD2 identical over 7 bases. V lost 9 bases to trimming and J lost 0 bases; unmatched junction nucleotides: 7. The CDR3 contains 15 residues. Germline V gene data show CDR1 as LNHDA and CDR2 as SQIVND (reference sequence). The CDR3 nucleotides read TGTGCCAGCGGGGGGTTGACAGCGAACACCGGGGAGCTGTTTTTT. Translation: CASGGLTANTGELFF.

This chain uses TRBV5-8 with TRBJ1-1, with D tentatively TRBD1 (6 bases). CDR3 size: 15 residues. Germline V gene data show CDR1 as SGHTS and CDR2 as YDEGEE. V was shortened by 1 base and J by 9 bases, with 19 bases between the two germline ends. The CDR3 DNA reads TGTGCCAGCAGCTTGAGTAGTGCGGGGGCGGACCAAGCTTTCTTT. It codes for CASSLSSAGADQAFF. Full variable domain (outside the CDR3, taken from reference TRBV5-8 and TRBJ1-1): EAGVTQSPTHLIKTRGQQATLRCSPISGHTSVYWYQQALGLGLQFLLWYDEGEERNRGNFPPRFSGRQFPNYSSELNVNALELEDSALYLCASSLSSAGADQAFFGQGTRLTVV.

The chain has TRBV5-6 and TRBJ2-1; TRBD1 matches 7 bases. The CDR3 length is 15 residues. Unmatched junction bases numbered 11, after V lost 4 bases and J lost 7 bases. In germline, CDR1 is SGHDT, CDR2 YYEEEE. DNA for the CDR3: TGTGCCAGCAGCCGGACAGGCCTCAGGGTGAATGAGCAGTTCTTC. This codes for CASSRTGLRVNEQFF.

CDR3 bases: TGTGCCAGCAGCGTAGATTGGGGCGGATTGAGGTGCAATCAGCCCCAGCATTTT. It is translated as CASSVDWGGLRCNQPQHF. This chain connects TRBV9 to TRBJ1-5; D perhaps matches TRBD1 (5 bases). CDR1 and CDR2 (germline): SGDLS, YYNGEE. The CDR3 covers 18 residues. The ends were cut back, 0 bases at V and 2 bases at J, with 18 bases in the middle.

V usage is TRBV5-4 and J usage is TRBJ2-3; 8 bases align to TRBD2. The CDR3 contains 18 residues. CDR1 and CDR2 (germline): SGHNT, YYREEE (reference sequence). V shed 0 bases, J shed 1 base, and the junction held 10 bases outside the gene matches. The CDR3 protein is CASSLDPAGAGGTDTQYF. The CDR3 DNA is TGTGCCAGCAGCTTGGATCCAGCGGGAGCTGGGGGCACAGATACGCAGTATTTT.

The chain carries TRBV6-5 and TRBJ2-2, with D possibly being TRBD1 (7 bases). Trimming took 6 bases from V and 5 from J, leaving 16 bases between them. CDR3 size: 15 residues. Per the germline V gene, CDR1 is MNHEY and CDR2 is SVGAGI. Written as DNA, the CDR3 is TGTGCCAGCAGGACAGGGCGGCGGGGTACCGGGGAGCTGTTTTTT. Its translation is CASRTGRRGTGELFF.

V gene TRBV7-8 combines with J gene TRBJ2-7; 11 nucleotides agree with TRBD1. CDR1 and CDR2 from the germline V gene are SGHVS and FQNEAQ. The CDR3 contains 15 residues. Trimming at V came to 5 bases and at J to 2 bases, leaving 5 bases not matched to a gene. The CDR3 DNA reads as TGTGCCAGCAGCCTCCGGGACAGGGGGGCCTACGAGCAGTACTTC. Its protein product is CASSLRDRGAYEQYF.

The CDR3 sequence: CASSLSIQGLGDTEAFF. The DNA for the CDR3 is TGCGCCAGCAGCTTGTCCATCCAGGGGCTCGGGGACACTGAAGCTTTCTTT. The chain recombines TRBV5-1 with TRBJ1-1; D may be TRBD1 (6 bases). The CDR3 loop spans 17 amino acids. Trimming stripped 1 base from V and 3 bases from J, with 19 bases between. Per germline, CDR1 SGHRS and CDR2 YFSETQ.

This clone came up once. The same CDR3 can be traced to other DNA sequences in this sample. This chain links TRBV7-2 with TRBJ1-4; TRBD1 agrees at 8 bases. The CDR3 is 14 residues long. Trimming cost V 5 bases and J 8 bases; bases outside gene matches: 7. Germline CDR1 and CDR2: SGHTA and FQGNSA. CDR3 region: CASSQSGGAEKLFF. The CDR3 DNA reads TGTGCCAGCAGCCAGTCAGGGGGCGCGGAAAAACTGTTTTTT.

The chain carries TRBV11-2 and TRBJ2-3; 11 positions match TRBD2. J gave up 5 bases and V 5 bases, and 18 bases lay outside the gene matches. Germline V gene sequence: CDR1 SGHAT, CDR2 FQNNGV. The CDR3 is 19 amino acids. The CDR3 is CASSPELGSGGAGGDTQYF. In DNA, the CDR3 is TGTGCCAGCAGCCCAGAGTTGGGTAGCGGGGGGGCGGGTGGAGATACGCAGTATTTT.

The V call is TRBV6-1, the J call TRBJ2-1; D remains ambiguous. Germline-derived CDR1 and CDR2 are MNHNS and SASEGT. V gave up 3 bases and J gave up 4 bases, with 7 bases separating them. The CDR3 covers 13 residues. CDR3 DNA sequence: TGTGCCAGCAGTGAGATCTTGTACAATGAGCAGTTCTTC. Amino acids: CASSEILYNEQFF.

The DNA of the CDR3 is TGTGCCAGCAGCTTGGGAGGGGGGGCGACCGGGGAGCTGTTTTTT. It encodes CASSLGGGATGELFF. This sequence joins TRBV5-4 and TRBJ2-2; D may be TRBD2 (7 bases). This CDR3 region has 15 residues. Germline V gene lookup returns CDR1 SGHNT and CDR2 YYREEE (reference sequence). V shed 0 bases and J shed 5 bases, with 11 bases lying between them.

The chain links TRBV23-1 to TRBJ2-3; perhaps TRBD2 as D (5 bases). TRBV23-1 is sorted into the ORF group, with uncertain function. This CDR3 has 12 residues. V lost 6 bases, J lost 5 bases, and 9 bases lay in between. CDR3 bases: TGCGCCAGCAGCCCCCGGGGAGATACGCAGTATTTT. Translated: CASSPRGDTQYF.

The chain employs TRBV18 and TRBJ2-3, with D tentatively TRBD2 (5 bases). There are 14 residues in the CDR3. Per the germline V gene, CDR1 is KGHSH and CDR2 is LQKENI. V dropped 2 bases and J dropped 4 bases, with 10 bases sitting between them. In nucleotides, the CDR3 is TGTGCCAGCTCACCATTTGAGGGTTCAGATACGCAGTATTTT. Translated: CASSPFEGSDTQYF. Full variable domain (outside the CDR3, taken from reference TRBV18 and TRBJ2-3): NAGVMQNPRHLVRRRGQEARLRCSPMKGHSHVYWYRQLPEEGLKFMVYLQKENIIDESGMPKERFSAEFPKEGPSILRIQQVVRGDSAAYFCASSPFEGSDTQYFGPGTRLTVL.

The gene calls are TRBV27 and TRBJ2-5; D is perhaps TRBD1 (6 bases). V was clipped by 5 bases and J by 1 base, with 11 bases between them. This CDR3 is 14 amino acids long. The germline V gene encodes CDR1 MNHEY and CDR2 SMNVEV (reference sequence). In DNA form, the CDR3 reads TGTGCCAGCAGTCCTCAGGGGCTCCAAGAGACCCAGTACTTC. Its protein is CASSPQGLQETQYF.